A single sample is the source of the 24 T cell receptor beta chains below, sequenced in a study of graft-versus-host responses after intestinal transplantation. The table came from immunoSEQ multiplex PCR; TCRdb's copy has only in-frame clones and leaves some out. The sample contains approximately 33,000 clones, about four fifths of which appear only once. The antigens for these receptors are not known. This sample comprised unstimulated CD8+ T cells sorted from spleen or lymph node cells, obtained before intestinal transplant. These receptor sequences come from a human donor who received an intestinal transplant.

The chain joins TRBV9 to TRBJ2-1, with 10 bases fitting TRBD1. The CDR3 length is 16 residues. In germline, CDR1 is SGDLS, CDR2 YYNGEE. After removal of 4 bases from V and 6 bases from J, the junction contained 10 bases not matched to a gene. The CDR3, as DNA: TGTGCCAGCAGCCCCGCGGGGACAGGGGTATTCAATGAGCAGTTCTTC. It encodes CASSPAGTGVFNEQFF.

This rearrangement joins TRBV5-4 to TRBJ2-7; 12 nucleotides line up with TRBD2. CDR3 length: 17 amino acids. J was trimmed by 1 base and V by 3 bases; bases with no gene match: 8. The germline V gene has CDR1 SGHNT and CDR2 YYREEE (reference sequence). The chain's CDR3 is CASSSPTSGRSSYEQYF. The CDR3 region has the DNA TGTGCCAGCAGCTCCCCCACTAGCGGGAGGTCTTCCTACGAGCAGTACTTC.

This clone showed up just once. This chain joins TRBV10-2 and TRBJ1-2; D gene ambiguous. The CDR3 contains 14 residues. Between the trimmed V and J ends, which lost 4 bases and 8 bases, there was a span of 17 bases. CDR1 and CDR2 (germline): WSHSY, SAAADI. The CDR3 sequence is CASSVGQEVKGYTF. CDR3 sequence (DNA): TGCGCCAGCAGTGTCGGCCAGGAGGTCAAAGGCTACACCTTC.

This clone is a singleton in its sample. This chain connects TRBV28 to TRBJ1-2; D may be TRBD1 (5 bases). This CDR3 spans 17 amino acids. Germline V CDR1 and CDR2: MDHEN, SYDVKM. V was pared by 4 bases and J by 3 bases, with 21 bases between. The CDR3 coding sequence is TGTGCCAGCAGTTCCCAGGGCACAGCAAAACCTCACTATGGCTACACCTTC. Translated, it gives CASSSQGTAKPHYGYTF.

This clone has more than one count but fewer than ten. The chain has TRBV2 and TRBJ2-7; D call uncertain. The CDR3 contains 12 residues. Germline V gene lookup returns CDR1 SNHLY and CDR2 FYNNEI. Trimming shortened V by 3 bases and J by 3 bases, and 6 bases separated the two germline ends. The chain's CDR3 is CASSDRVYEQYF. The CDR3 DNA follows: TGTGCCAGCAGTGATCGAGTCTACGAGCAGTACTTC.

The rearrangement links TRBV18 to TRBJ2-1, with TRBD2 matching 13 bases. Germline-derived CDR1 and CDR2 are KGHSH and LQKENI. J was trimmed by 8 bases and V by 2 bases; bases with no gene match: 3. CDR3 length equals 15 residues. The CDR3 nucleotides are TGTGCCAGCTCACCAACTAGCGGGGGGGTTGATGAGCAGTTCTTC. Translating it yields CASSPTSGGVDEQFF.

The genes are TRBV5-1 and TRBJ2-3, with 7 bases aligning to TRBD2. The CDR3 extends over 15 amino acids. The germline V gene has CDR1 SGHRS and CDR2 YFSETQ. J was trimmed by 3 bases and V by 0 bases; bases with no gene match: 4. The CDR3, as DNA: TGCGCCAGCAGCTTGGGAGCGGGGTTAACAGATACGCAGTATTTT. This translates into CASSLGAGLTDTQYF.

The gene calls are TRBV19 and TRBJ2-1; TRBD2 matches at 9 bases. CDR1 and CDR2 from the germline V gene are LNHDA and SQIVND (reference sequence). V shed 5 bases and J 7 bases; nucleotides not matched to a gene: 12. The CDR3 is made up of 16 amino acids. CDR3 sequence reads: CASSLVAGAAGNEQFF. Written as DNA, the CDR3 is TGTGCCAGTAGTCTGGTAGCGGGAGCGGCGGGTAATGAGCAGTTCTTC.

This rearrangement joins TRBV7-9 to TRBJ1-5, with TRBD1 matching over 11 bases. The germline V gene encodes CDR1 SEHNR and CDR2 FQNEAQ (reference sequence). The CDR3 extends over 13 amino acids. J was trimmed by 15 bases and V by 5 bases; bases with no gene match: 9. Here the CDR3 DNA reads TGTGCCAGCAGCGGTAGAGGGACAGGGGGTTTGCATTTT. The encoded protein is CASSGRGTGGLHF.

The chain is built from TRBV15 and TRBJ2-7, with 10 bases identical to TRBD2. CDR1 is LNHNV and CDR2 is YYDKDF in the germline V gene (reference sequence). J gave up 5 bases and V 10 bases, and 17 bases lay outside the gene matches. The CDR3 length is 16 residues. The CDR3 here is CAKPGLASRRDHEQYF. CDR3 coding DNA: TGTGCCAAGCCGGGACTAGCGTCAAGGAGGGATCACGAGCAGTACTTC.

The V and J genes are TRBV4-1 and TRBJ2-3, with 9 positions matching TRBD2. The germline CDR1 and CDR2 sequences are MGHRA and YSYEKL. Trimming cost V 1 base and J 6 bases; bases outside gene matches: 5. The CDR3 has 15 residues. The CDR3 protein is CASSQGAGGADTQYF. CDR3 sequence (DNA): TGCGCCAGCAGCCAAGGAGCGGGGGGCGCGGATACGCAGTATTTT.

This clone was seen just once. The chain employs TRBV7-2 and TRBJ2-1; D is unclear. The CDR3 covers 15 residues. Germline loops: CDR1 SGHTA, CDR2 FQGNSA. Deletions cut 0 bases from V and 3 bases from J, with 9 bases between. This chain's CDR3 is CASSLAATSYNEQFF. CDR3 in DNA: TGTGCCAGCAGCTTAGCCGCCACCAGCTACAATGAGCAGTTCTTC.

This clone was seen just once. Here the CDR3 DNA reads TGCATGCAGGGGGGCTACGAGCAGTACTTC. The encoded protein is CMQGGYEQYF. V gene TRBV5-1 combines with J gene TRBJ2-7; possible D gene TRBD1, 7 bases. Looked up from germline, CDR1 is SGHRS and CDR2 is YFSETQ. The CDR3 totals 10 residues.

This clone has a handful of counts. The junction shows a germline mismatch at one end, possibly a read error. V usage is TRBV13 and J usage is TRBJ1-2, with a weak D call TRBD1 (6 bases). Germline V CDR1 and CDR2: PRHDT, FYEKMQ (reference sequence). The CDR3 has 15 amino acids. The CDR3 loop is CASSQDGGLQRGYTF. The CDR3 region has the DNA TGCGCCAGCAGCCAAGACGGGGGGCTACAGCGTGGCTACACCTTC.

The V gene is TRBV7-3, the J gene TRBJ2-1; no firm D call. V was clipped by 2 bases and J by 7 bases, with 9 bases between them. There are 13 residues in the CDR3. Germline V gene data show CDR1 as SGHTA and CDR2 as FQGTGA. The CDR3: CASSLVLGNEQFF. The CDR3 region has the DNA TGTGCCAGCAGCTTAGTGCTAGGTAATGAGCAGTTCTTC.

The rearrangement links TRBV5-8 to TRBJ2-1, with D maybe TRBD1 (5 bases). Germline CDR1 is SGHTS and CDR2 is YDEGEE. The CDR3 totals 13 residues. Trimming left V 2 bases short and J 4 bases short, with 7 bases between. CDR3 DNA sequence: TGTGCCAGCAGCTTAGACAGTTACAATGAGCAGTTCTTC. It specifies CASSLDSYNEQFF.

The chain employs TRBV28 and TRBJ1-5, with 7 nucleotides matching TRBD1. The CDR3 totals 13 residues. CDR1 and CDR2 (germline): MDHEN, SYDVKM. The junction had 9 bases not matched to a gene; V was cut back by 6 bases and J by 10 bases. CDR3 sequence reads: CASRRQGPDPQHF. CDR3 DNA sequence: TGTGCCAGCAGGCGACAGGGACCGGATCCCCAGCATTTT.

The chain has TRBV7-9 and TRBJ2-5; possibly TRBD1 for D (6 bases). V lost 3 bases, J lost 5 bases, and 16 bases lay in between. The CDR3 is 15 amino acids. Germline V gene data show CDR1 as SEHNR and CDR2 as FQNEAQ (reference sequence). CDR3 DNA sequence: TGTGCCAGCAGCTTCACCCAGGGGAGCTACGAGACCCAGTACTTC. This encodes CASSFTQGSYETQYF.

V and J are TRBV4-2 and TRBJ2-1; D may be TRBD1 (6 bases). The CDR3 spans 16 residues. From germline, CDR1 is LGHNA and CDR2 YNFKEQ. With 4 bases removed from V and 6 bases from J, the gap between germline ends came to 19 bases. The CDR3 sequence: CASSPWTAGISNEQFF. The DNA for the CDR3 is TGTGCCAGCAGCCCCTGGACAGCAGGGATTAGCAATGAGCAGTTCTTC.

This clone was counted a few times. CDR3 region: CASSPPGGHEKLFF. As DNA, the CDR3 is TGTGCCAGCTCACCGCCAGGGGGGCACGAAAAACTGTTTTTT. V usage is TRBV18 and J usage is TRBJ1-4; 7 bases agree with TRBD1. The CDR3 consists of 14 residues. Germline V CDR1 and CDR2: KGHSH, LQKENI. Trimming removed 3 bases from V and 8 bases from J; junction bases left unmatched: 6.

CDR3 DNA sequence: TGTGCCAGTAGTATTCAAGCGGGAGATGAGCAGTTCTTC. Its protein is CASSIQAGDEQFF. V is TRBV19 and J is TRBJ2-1; 8 bases agree with TRBD2. CDR3 size: 13 residues. With V trimmed by 3 bases and J by 8 bases, 3 bases remained unmatched. CDR1 is LNHDA, CDR2 SQIVND, per germline (reference sequence).

The gene calls are TRBV19 and TRBJ2-7, with D perhaps TRBD1 (5 bases). The length of the CDR3 is 16 residues. CDR1 is LNHDA and CDR2 is SQIVND in the germline V gene (reference sequence). The V end lost 0 bases, the J end lost 5 bases, and 17 bases lay between the germline ends. The CDR3, as DNA: TGTGCCAGTAGTATAGATCACGTCAGGGCCGTCAACGAGCAGTACTTC. Amino acids: CASSIDHVRAVNEQYF.

The rearrangement links TRBV28 to TRBJ2-1; 15 bases map to TRBD2. There are 17 residues in the CDR3. The junction had 6 bases not matched to a gene; V was cut back by 2 bases and J by 7 bases. Germline V gene sequence: CDR1 MDHEN, CDR2 SYDVKM. Written as DNA, the CDR3 is TGTGCCAGCAGTTTAAGGACTAGCGGGAGGGCGGGGAATGAGCAGTTCTTC. Protein product: CASSLRTSGRAGNEQFF.

In this sample, this clone turned up once. The chain couples TRBV11-2 to TRBJ2-1, with 7 bases identical to TRBD2. The J segment lost 9 bases and the V segment lost 7 bases, leaving 6 bases of the junction unmatched. Germline lookup yields CDR1 SGHAT and CDR2 FQNNGV. The CDR3 has 12 residues. The CDR3 DNA sequence: TGTGCCAGCACCTGGGAGCGGGGTGAGCAGTTCTTC. It codes for CASTWERGEQFF.